A single sample is the source of the 14 T cell receptor beta chains below, sequenced in a study of cytomegalovirus exposure and HLA in healthy donors. The PCR had 60 Vbeta and 13 Jbeta primers. Sequenced by immunoSEQ multiplex PCR; TCRdb stores in-frame clones only, minus some. The sample yields some 150,000 clones, 65% to 85% seen once. The material sequenced was PBMCs. These receptors were taken from a woman in her twenties or thirties in good health and CMV-seropositive.

V is TRBV5-4 and J is TRBJ2-5; tentative D call: TRBD1 (6 bases). This CDR3 is 15 amino acids long. Trimming stripped 3 bases from V and 1 base from J, with 13 bases between. CDR1 and CDR2 from the germline V gene are SGHNT and YYREEE (reference sequence). CDR3 in amino acids: CASSSGRRGQETQYF. The CDR3 DNA is TGTGCCAGCAGCTCGGGGCGCAGGGGCCAAGAGACCCAGTACTTC. Looking up the rest from reference TRBV5-4 and TRBJ2-5 gives the full variable domain: ETGVTQSPTHLIKTRGQQVTLRCSSQSGHNTVSWYQQALGQGPQFIFQYYREEENGRGNFPPRFSGLQFPNYSSELNVNALELDDSALYLCASSSGRRGQETQYFGPGTRLLVL.

The gene calls are TRBV2 and TRBJ1-1; D is possibly TRBD1 (6 bases). V was clipped by 6 bases and J by 4 bases, with 15 bases between them. CDR1 and CDR2 from the germline V gene are SNHLY and FYNNEI. This CDR3 region has 14 residues. The CDR3 loop is CASRNGGASTEAFF. DNA for the CDR3: TGTGCCAGCAGAAACGGGGGGGCGAGCACTGAAGCTTTCTTT.

This chain connects TRBV9 to TRBJ2-5; possibly TRBD1 for D (6 bases). The J call may be in error: the DNA end matches TRBJ2-7 better. Germline V lookup: CDR1 SGDLS, CDR2 YYNGEE. The CDR3 runs 13 residues. CDR3: CASSASGVNEQYF. The CDR3 nucleotides read TGTGCCAGCAGCGCTTCAGGGGTGAACGAGCAGTACTTC.

The V and J genes are TRBV6-6 and TRBJ1-6, with 8 bases identical to TRBD1. Germline V gives CDR1 MNHNY, CDR2 SVGAGI (reference sequence). The CDR3 covers 13 residues. Unmatched junction bases numbered 4, after V lost 6 bases and J lost 9 bases. The CDR3 spells CASRDRGGSPLHF. The CDR3 DNA reads TGTGCCAGCAGAGACAGGGGAGGTTCACCCCTCCACTTT.

The CDR3 DNA sequence: TGTGCCAGCAGGCTCACCGGGACAGGGTCCTACGAGCAGTACTTC. Encoded protein: CASRLTGTGSYEQYF. V usage is TRBV2 and J usage is TRBJ2-7; the match to TRBD1 covers 9 bases. The germline V gene has CDR1 SNHLY and CDR2 FYNNEI. CDR3 length: 15 residues. Losses at the gene ends were 6 bases for V and 1 base for J; bases not matched to a gene: 7.

Here the CDR3 reads CASSQDPPGGNTIYF. CDR3 nucleotides: TGCGCCAGCAGCCAAGATCCCCCAGGGGGAAACACCATATATTTT. The chain uses TRBV4-3 and TRBJ1-3; possibly TRBD1 for D (5 bases). This CDR3 region has 15 residues. The V end lost 0 bases, the J end lost 4 bases, and 10 bases lay between the germline ends. The germline V gene encodes CDR1 LGHNA and CDR2 YSLEER.

This clone was counted between two and nine times. This chain links TRBV27 with TRBJ1-5; 7 bases align to TRBD1. Germline V gene lookup returns CDR1 MNHEY and CDR2 SMNVEV (reference sequence). The junction had 14 bases not matched to a gene; V was cut back by 5 bases and J by 7 bases. The length of the CDR3 is 16 residues. CDR3 protein: CASSPTQGVLRQPQHF. CDR3 in DNA: TGTGCCAGCAGTCCCACGCAGGGGGTTTTACGGCAGCCCCAGCATTTT.

The chain uses TRBV6-1 and TRBJ2-1; 9 bases agree with TRBD1. CDR1 and CDR2 from the germline V gene are MNHNS and SASEGT. This CDR3 is 15 amino acids long. The V gene end was trimmed by 2 bases and the J gene end by 7 bases; junction bases not matched to a gene: 6. DNA for the CDR3: TGTGCCAGCAGTGAAAGGGGGGGGACAGGGAATGAGCAGTTCTTC. This codes for CASSERGGTGNEQFF.

V gene TRBV5-4 combines with J gene TRBJ2-1, with 9 bases fitting TRBD2. The CDR3 consists of 16 residues. Trimming took 2 bases from V and 0 from J; bases not matched to a gene: 3. Germline CDR1 SGHNT, CDR2 YYREEE (reference sequence). The CDR3 bases are TGTGCCAGCAGCTTTAGTAGCGGGGGCTCCTACAATGAGCAGTTCTTC. Protein: CASSFSSGGSYNEQFF.

This chain connects TRBV7-9 to TRBJ1-5; 7 bases map to TRBD1. Germline V gene data show CDR1 as SEHNR and CDR2 as FQNEAQ (reference sequence). This CDR3 has 14 residues. The trim removed 5 bases at V and 4 bases at J, leaving 5 bases unmatched. The CDR3 here is CASSLQGWNQPQHF. The DNA for the CDR3 is TGTGCCAGCAGCCTACAGGGGTGGAATCAGCCCCAGCATTTT.

The V call is TRBV28, the J call TRBJ2-7; 7 bases line up with TRBD2. Trimming cost V 2 bases and J 3 bases; bases outside gene matches: 7. From germline, CDR1 is MDHEN and CDR2 SYDVKM. The CDR3 loop spans 15 amino acids. The CDR3 is CASSLKRRGYYEQYF. The CDR3 DNA reads as TGTGCCAGCAGTTTAAAGCGGCGGGGGTACTACGAGCAGTACTTC. Looking up the rest from reference TRBV28 and TRBJ2-7 gives the full variable domain: DVKVTQSSRYLVKRTGEKVFLECVQDMDHENMFWYRQDPGLGLRLIYFSYDVKMKEKGDIPEGYSVSREKKERFSLILESASTNQTSMYLCASSLKRRGYYEQYFGPGTRLTVT.

CDR3 loop: CASSPSRGGGFNEQFF. In nucleotides, the CDR3 is TGCGCCAGCAGCCCGTCACGCGGGGGGGGCTTTAATGAGCAGTTCTTC. The V and J genes are TRBV4-3 and TRBJ2-1, with 9 bases aligning to TRBD2. The germline V gene encodes CDR1 LGHNA and CDR2 YSLEER. The CDR3 covers 16 residues. Trimming cost V 4 bases and J 7 bases; bases outside gene matches: 11.

This clone was counted between two and nine times. This chain links TRBV20-1 with TRBJ2-5; possibly TRBD1 for D (5 bases). The germline V gene has CDR1 DFQATT and CDR2 SNEGSKA (reference sequence). The CDR3 spans 11 residues. Between the trimmed V and J ends, which lost 0 bases and 14 bases, there was a span of 13 bases. The CDR3 protein is CSARDLRGDYF. The CDR3 nucleotides read TGCAGTGCTAGAGATTTAAGGGGCGACTACTTC.

The chain carries TRBV9 and TRBJ1-2; D is perhaps TRBD1 (5 bases). V was cut by 2 bases and J by 1 base, with 15 bases left in between. CDR1 SGDLS and CDR2 YYNGEE come from the germline V gene. The CDR3 covers 16 residues. The DNA for the CDR3 is TGTGCCAGCAGCGTTAGGGACTTATTTCTTAACTATGGCTACACCTTC. Translating it yields CASSVRDLFLNYGYTF.